The source of this T cell receptor (beta chain) is a study of blood T cell repertoires in COVID-19. Study-wide background: Italy, Spain and the United States were the sources of the convalescent and acute COVID-19 samples.

This clone was picked up one time. The CDR3 length is 11 residues. The germline V and J ends were trimmed by 2 bases and 12 bases, with 8 bases remaining between them. Germline loops: CDR1 LGHNT, CDR2 FRNRAP. Repertoires were generated with immunoSEQ multiplex PCR, while TCRdb's copy carries only in-frame clones and drops some. This table holds some 430,000 clones, about 90% found once. This receptor was taken from a man aged 18-30 years who had recovered from COVID-19. The J gene is TRBJ2-1, the V gene TRBV12-5; D unclear. The source material was PBMCs or T cells enriched from blood (not recorded which). CDR3 protein: CASGLSGWQFF. The DNA for the CDR3 is TGTGCTAGTGGTTTGTCCGGGTGGCAGTTCTTC.